This TCR beta chain comes out of a study of OX40 agonist ivuxolimab in advanced cancers. Measured with immunoSEQ multiplex PCR; TCRdb has only the in-frame clones, and not every one. This table has tens of thousands of clones, 78% appearing once. Germline V lookup: CDR1 MNHEY, CDR2 SVGAGI. This CDR3 comprises 15 residues. V lost 2 bases and J lost 2, with 12 bases in between. The sequencing here drew on CD4+ or CD8+ T cells sorted from blood, taken in a trial of the OX40 agonist ivuxolimab. The gene calls are TRBV6-5 and TRBJ2-5, with TRBD2 as a possible D gene (6 bases). The TCR originated in an adult with an advanced solid tumor such as melanoma, head and neck, liver or kidney cancer. CDR3 nucleotides: TGTGCCAGCAGTTACCTCGGCGCGGGGCAAGAGACCCAGTACTTC. Protein sequence: CASSYLGAGQETQYF.